In its sample, the clone carrying this TCR beta chain was seen a few times. The antigen is undetermined. Cultured CD4+ T cells had their DNA profiled by the Oncomine TCR Beta short-read assay. In TCRdb, the PCR reads were re-called with MiXCR into one record per CDR3 protein. Here the sample spans about 20,000 distinct CDR3 sequences, over 50% being singletons. This CDR3 spans 14 amino acids. V lost 6 bases and J lost 0, with 9 bases in between. Germline V CDR1 and CDR2: KGHSH, LQKENI. Treatment noted: approximately nine-day PBMC culture with coronavirus spike peptide pools or control peptides (ViraFEST assay). This record belongs to a study of vaccination and CD4 T cells after COVID-19.

J is TRBJ2-1 and V is TRBV18, with D perhaps TRBD1 (5 bases). This sequence was found in a human donor who had recovered from COVID-19. Sequenced material: CD4+ T cells from blood, cultured in vitro. The CDR3 region is CASSPRGSYNEQFF. Written as DNA, the CDR3 is TGTGCCAGCTCGCCTAGGGGCTCCTACAATGAGCAGTTCTTC.